The 25 T cell receptor beta chains in this list originate from one sample, sequenced in a study of blood T cells in healthy people across ages (dated by TCRdb to between 2015 and 2016). Library construction relied on 5' RACE. Sequencing took place on an Illumina HiSeq 2500. A second 7 to 11 cycle PCR used a sample-barcoded 5' primer and a J-beta primer mix. The raw public data were reprocessed by TCRdb itself: fastp quality trimming at Q25, MiXCR clonotype calling, in-frame beta chains only. Duplicate CDR3 protein sequences are folded into a single record with the most common DNA and genes. For this sample the table gives under 2,000,000 distinct CDR3 sequences, of which roughly 50% were detected only once. Approximately 2.1% of the sample belongs to the ten largest clones. Source material: blood. The source of these receptors is a woman in her thirties or forties in good health.

The rearrangement links TRBV6-5 to TRBJ1-2; D is undetermined. Germline V gives CDR1 MNHEY, CDR2 SVGAGI. There are 11 residues in the CDR3. V gave up 6 bases and J gave up 7 bases, with 9 bases separating them. The CDR3 reads CASRRGPGYTF. The CDR3 DNA reads TGTGCCAGCAGGAGAGGCCCTGGCTACACCTTC.

This clonotype was detected ten times or more. This rearrangement joins TRBV20-1 to TRBJ2-5, with a possible D match to TRBD1 (6 bases). The better agreement between TRBJ2-7 and the DNA end casts doubt on the J call. From germline, CDR1 is DFQATT and CDR2 SNEGSKA (reference sequence). The length of the CDR3 is 11 residues. Here the CDR3 reads CSALAGDEQYF. The CDR3 coding sequence is TGCAGTGCTCTAGCAGGGGACGAGCAGTACTTC.

This clonotype showed up just a few times. The gene calls are TRBV6-1 and TRBJ1-2; 7 positions agree with TRBD1. The germline CDR1 and CDR2 sequences are MNHNS and SASEGT. V shed 5 bases, J shed 3 bases, and the junction held 9 bases outside the gene matches. The CDR3 is 15 amino acids. The CDR3 region has the DNA TGTGCCAGCAGTAGCCCCCGGGACAGCTACTATGGCTACACCTTC. Amino acid sequence: CASSSPRDSYYGYTF.

V is TRBV20-1 and J is TRBJ2-7; TRBD2 aligns across 10 bases. The V gene end was trimmed by 0 bases and the J gene end by 2 bases; junction bases not matched to a gene: 4. The CDR3 loop spans 15 amino acids. CDR1 is DFQATT, CDR2 SNEGSKA, per germline (reference sequence). The CDR3: CSAREAGGSPYEQYF. The CDR3 bases are TGCAGTGCTAGAGAAGCGGGGGGGTCCCCCTACGAGCAGTACTTC.

The J gene is TRBJ2-1, the V gene TRBV2; D call uncertain. The CDR3 spans 14 residues. Per germline, CDR1 SNHLY and CDR2 FYNNEI. V gave up 8 bases and J gave up 6 bases, with 17 bases separating them. The CDR3 loop reads CASSNEGFGNEQFF. The CDR3 DNA reads TGTGCCAGCTCGAACGAAGGGTTCGGCAATGAGCAGTTCTTC.

The rearrangement joins TRBV6-2 or TRBV6-3 to TRBJ1-2; no definite D call. The CDR3 consists of 13 residues. Germline V gene sequence: CDR1 MNHEY, CDR2 SVGEGT. V dropped 0 bases and J dropped 3 bases, with 5 bases sitting between them. CDR3 loop: CASSYSKYYGYTF. The CDR3 region has the DNA TGTGCCAGCAGTTACTCGAAGTACTATGGCTACACCTTC.

As concerns this clonotype: A much larger clone differs from this one at a single base, so this may be a read error. The genes are TRBV20-1 and TRBJ2-1, with D unclear. The CDR3 runs 14 residues. V was trimmed by 4 bases and J by 0 bases, leaving 10 bases between them. Germline V gene data show CDR1 as DFQATT and CDR2 as SNEGSKA (reference sequence). The CDR3 DNA reads as TGCAGTGCTATGGCTCTCCTCTCCTACAATGAGCAGTTCTTC. Amino acid sequence: CSAMALLSYNEQFF.

The chain carries TRBV28 and TRBJ1-6, with a possible D match to TRBD1 (6 bases). Germline V gives CDR1 MDHEN, CDR2 SYDVKM. The CDR3 consists of 16 residues. V gave up 3 bases and J gave up 3 bases, with 12 bases separating them. CDR3 DNA: TGTGCCAGCAGTTTGGGGGGGGCCCGCTATAATTCACCCCTCCACTTT. This encodes CASSLGGARYNSPLHF.

The V and J genes are TRBV27 and TRBJ2-3; D not resolved. Germline loops: CDR1 MNHEY, CDR2 SMNVEV (reference sequence). The CDR3 contains 17 residues. Trimming shortened V by 4 bases and J by 2 bases, and 19 bases separated the two germline ends. CDR3 region: CASSSWRLDLFTDTQYF. For the CDR3, the DNA is TGTGCCAGCAGTTCTTGGAGATTGGACCTATTCACAGATACGCAGTATTTT.

The gene calls are TRBV7-2 and TRBJ2-7; 12 bases match TRBD2. Trimming at V came to 3 bases and at J to 1 base, leaving 13 bases not matched to a gene. Germline lookup yields CDR1 SGHTA and CDR2 FQGNSA. The CDR3 sequence is 19 residues long. The CDR3 here is CASSFQTSGGTALSYEQYF. The CDR3 DNA reads TGTGCCAGCAGCTTCCAGACTAGCGGGGGCACAGCCCTGTCCTACGAGCAGTACTTC.

The V gene is TRBV15, the J gene TRBJ2-3; D is perhaps TRBD1 or TRBD2 (7 bases each). The CDR3 consists of 16 residues. Germline values: CDR1 LNHNV, CDR2 YYDKDF (reference sequence). Deletions cut 5 bases from V and 7 bases from J, with 22 bases between. In DNA form, the CDR3 reads TGTGCCACCAGCGGCGCACCAGGGGGGGTACGGAATACGCAGTATTTT. The encoded protein is CATSGAPGGVRNTQYF.

This clonotype was seen at least ten times. The V call is TRBV29-1, the J call TRBJ2-4; the match to TRBD1 covers 12 bases. Losses at the gene ends were 3 bases for V and 12 bases for J; bases not matched to a gene: 12. Germline lookup yields CDR1 SQVTM and CDR2 ANQGSEA. The CDR3 sequence is 15 residues long. The CDR3 spells CSVDPGTGGRIRQYF. CDR3 DNA: TGCAGCGTTGACCCTGGGACAGGGGGCCGGATCCGTCAGTACTTC. Filled out from reference TRBV29-1 and TRBJ2-4, the complete variable domain reads SAVISQKPSRDICQRGTSLTIQCQVDSQVTMMFWYRQQPGQSLTLIATANQGSEATYESGFVIDKFPISRPNLTFSTLTVSNMSPEDSSIYLCSVDPGTGGRIRQYFGAGTRLSVL.

V usage is TRBV28 and J usage is TRBJ2-5; 8 nucleotides align to TRBD1. The CDR3 has 14 amino acids. V lost 3 bases and J lost 11; bases outside the gene matches: 11. The germline V gene encodes CDR1 MDHEN and CDR2 SYDVKM. The CDR3 DNA sequence: TGTGCCAGCAGTTTGGACAGGGCGGGCCGTTGGCAGTACTTC. It is translated as CASSLDRAGRWQYF.

The rearrangement uses TRBV20-1 and TRBJ1-5; 9 bases line up with TRBD1. The V gene end was trimmed by 5 bases and the J gene end by 1 base; junction bases not matched to a gene: 12. Germline V gene data show CDR1 as DFQATT and CDR2 as SNEGSKA (reference sequence). The CDR3 runs 17 residues. In nucleotides, the CDR3 is TGCAGTGCTTTATGGACAGGGGACGTCTTGAGCAATCAGCCCCAGCATTTT. This translates into CSALWTGDVLSNQPQHF.

In its sample, this clonotype was seen a few times. The chain has TRBV10-3 and TRBJ1-2; D call uncertain. V gave up 2 bases and J gave up 0 bases, with 16 bases separating them. CDR1 and CDR2 (germline): ENHRY, SYGVKD. The CDR3 is 17 amino acids. For the CDR3, the DNA is TGTGCCATCAGTGAGATTAGCATCCAGTTTTCTAACTATGGCTACACCTTC. It codes for CAISEISIQFSNYGYTF.

The genes are TRBV6-5 and TRBJ1-1; D not resolved. The CDR3 length is 16 residues. V lost 2 bases, J lost 5 bases, and 18 bases lay in between. Germline V gene sequence: CDR1 MNHEY, CDR2 SVGAGI. The chain's CDR3 is CASSYGRAWSGTEAFF. DNA for the CDR3: TGTGCCAGCAGTTACGGTAGGGCCTGGTCGGGGACTGAAGCTTTCTTT.

The genes are TRBV9 and TRBJ2-6; no definite D call. This CDR3 has 16 amino acids. V gave up 4 bases and J gave up 0 bases, with 11 bases separating them. Germline-derived CDR1 and CDR2 are SGDLS and YYNGEE. CDR3 residues: CASSLSRPSGANVLTF. The CDR3 DNA reads TGTGCCAGCAGCTTATCCCGGCCCTCTGGGGCCAACGTCCTGACTTTC.

The V gene is TRBV9, the J gene TRBJ1-4; a possible D gene is TRBD1 (6 bases). The germline V gene encodes CDR1 SGDLS and CDR2 YYNGEE. CDR3 length: 14 residues. V dropped 2 bases and J dropped 7 bases, with 12 bases sitting between them. Here the CDR3 DNA reads TGTGCCAGCAGCGTTACAAGGGGGGGTGAAAAACTGTTTTTT. Translating it yields CASSVTRGGEKLFF.

This chain uses TRBV16 with TRBJ2-1; tentative D call: TRBD2 (5 bases). V was shortened by 1 base and J by 7 bases, with 8 bases between the two germline ends. The CDR3 is made up of 13 amino acids. Per germline, CDR1 KGHSY and CDR2 FQNENV. CDR3 protein: CASSQWESNEQFF. Here the CDR3 DNA reads TGTGCCAGCAGCCAATGGGAGAGTAATGAGCAGTTCTTC.

On this clonotype: A much larger clonotype is one base distant, so this may be a read error. The CDR3 loop reads CVSSQVLAASYEQYF. The CDR3 DNA is TGCGTCAGCAGCCAAGTTTTAGCTGCCTCCTACGAGCAGTACTTC. The rearrangement uses TRBV4-3 and TRBJ2-7; D is ambiguous. Looked up from germline, CDR1 is LGHNA and CDR2 is YSLEER. The CDR3 has 15 residues.

The J gene is TRBJ2-4, the V gene TRBV27, with D perhaps TRBD2 (5 bases). CDR3 size: 14 residues. Germline loops: CDR1 MNHEY, CDR2 SMNVEV (reference sequence). Trimming stripped 2 bases from V and 8 bases from J, with 13 bases between. CDR3 DNA: TGTGCCAGCAGTTTAAGAGGGTTGGCAGACATTCAGTACTTC. Its protein product is CASSLRGLADIQYF.

The V call is TRBV29-1, the J call TRBJ1-2; maybe TRBD1 (5 bases). CDR1 is SQVTM, CDR2 ANQGSEA, per germline. The V gene lost 2 bases and the J gene lost 5 bases, with 9 bases spanning the gap. The CDR3 sequence is 12 residues long. For the CDR3, the DNA is TGCAGCGTTGAAACAGGTCGTTATGGCTACACCTTC. Translating gives CSVETGRYGYTF. The variable domain in full, completed from reference TRBV29-1 and TRBJ1-2, reads SAVISQKPSRDICQRGTSLTIQCQVDSQVTMMFWYRQQPGQSLTLIATANQGSEATYESGFVIDKFPISRPNLTFSTLTVSNMSPEDSSIYLCSVETGRYGYTFGSGTRLTVV.

The rearrangement uses TRBV7-2 and TRBJ2-3; 13 bases fit TRBD2. V shed 2 bases and J 5 bases; nucleotides not matched to a gene: 4. This CDR3 has 16 residues. Germline V gene lookup returns CDR1 SGHTA and CDR2 FQGNSA. The CDR3 DNA reads as TGTGCCAGCAGCTTACGGACTAGCGGGGGTGAAGATACGCAGTATTTT. It codes for CASSLRTSGGEDTQYF.

This clonotype has only a few counts. The chain joins TRBV4-1 to TRBJ2-1; 10 bases match TRBD2. This CDR3 has 16 residues. V lost 1 base to trimming and J lost 3 bases; unmatched junction nucleotides: 3. Germline-derived CDR1 and CDR2 are MGHRA and YSYEKL. CDR3 sequence: CASSQASGGGYNEQFF. Here the CDR3 DNA reads TGCGCCAGCAGCCAAGCTAGCGGGGGTGGCTACAATGAGCAGTTCTTC.

The rearrangement joins TRBV6-2 or TRBV6-3 to TRBJ1-4; D unresolved. The V gene's germline CDR1 is MNHEY and CDR2 SVGEGT. This CDR3 comprises 13 residues. V was clipped by 2 bases and J by 5 bases, with 6 bases between them. DNA for the CDR3: TGTGCCAGCAGTTACGGCCCGAATGAAAAACTGTTTTTT. Translation: CASSYGPNEKLFF.